This entry features one T cell receptor (beta chain) sequence. This clonotype came up a few times. There is no known antigen for this receptor. No much larger clonotype is one base removed from it; base qualities were not supplied. Sequencing relied on an Illumina HiSeq 2500. Quantitative 5'-RACE with molecular barcodes was used to prepare TCR beta libraries. On the authors' methods: A new computational method, built on a probabilistic model of VDJ rearrangement, was used to identify disease-linked TCR variants. TCRdb passed the public sequencing reads through fastp at Q25 and MiXCR, retaining productive beta sequences. Each CDR3 protein gets just one entry, which takes the most common genes and DNA from the rows behind it. These V and J calls rely on TCRdb rather than the paper's analysis. In all, the sample holds hundreds of thousands of distinct CDR3 sequences, and 20% to 25% of those were seen once. The ten largest clones add up to around 14% of the sample.

Reading from cysteine to phenylalanine, the CDR3 counts 14 amino acids. Only the CDR3 region is kept as DNA, spanning 42 bases read in frame from base 1. Clipping removes 4 bases from V and 4 bases from J, with 7 as the unmatched junction base count. From a lookup of the germline V gene, CDR1 and CDR2 are SGHRS and YFSETQ. The record originates from a study of CD8 T cells in ankylosing spondylitis listed by TCRdb under 2017. About the investigation overall: To find TCR variants linked to disease, the study profiled T cell receptor beta repertoires in ankylosing spondylitis patients and healthy donors. Peripheral blood was sampled, and synovial fluid was also collected from ankylosing spondylitis patients. The whole study cohort included over a hundred healthy donors and over 20 ankylosing spondylitis patients.

The paper as a whole reports these results and caveats: A TCR beta motif made up of several highly homologous amino acid variants appeared to be characteristic of blood from ankylosing spondylitis patients. A CD8+ phenotype was shown by the disease-linked clones, which were found at relatively low frequencies in peripheral blood. Significant enrichment of the disease-linked clones was reported in matched synovial fluid samples from ankylosing spondylitis patients. Some motif variants had previously been reported in the synovial fluid and blood of reactive arthritis patients, which suggests shared mechanisms of disease initiation.

Recombination joined TRBV5-1 with TRBJ2-5, with TRBD2 identical over 7 junction bases. Sequenced: blood, either unsorted or a sorted T cell fraction (not recorded which). The clonotype originates from a male donor with ankylosing spondylitis or in good health (not recorded which). The encoded CDR3 is CASSPPTSPETQYF. The DNA is as follows: TGCGCCAGCAGCCCCCCGACTAGCCCAGAGACCCAGTACTTC.